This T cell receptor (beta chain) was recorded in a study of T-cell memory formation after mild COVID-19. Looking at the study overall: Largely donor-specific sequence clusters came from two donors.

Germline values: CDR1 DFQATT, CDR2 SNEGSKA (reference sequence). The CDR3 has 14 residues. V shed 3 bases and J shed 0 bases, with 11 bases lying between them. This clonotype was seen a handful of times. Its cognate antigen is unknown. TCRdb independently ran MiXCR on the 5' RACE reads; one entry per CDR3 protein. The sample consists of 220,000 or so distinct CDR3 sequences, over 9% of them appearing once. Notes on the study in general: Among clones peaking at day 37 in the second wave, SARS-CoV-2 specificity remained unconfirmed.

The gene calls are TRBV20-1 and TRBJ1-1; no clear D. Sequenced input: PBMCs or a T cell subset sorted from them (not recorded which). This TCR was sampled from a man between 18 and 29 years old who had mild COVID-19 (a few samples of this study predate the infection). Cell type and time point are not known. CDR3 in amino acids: CSASTNSLNTEAFF. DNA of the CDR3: TGCAGTGCTAGTACGAACAGCCTGAACACTGAAGCTTTCTTT.